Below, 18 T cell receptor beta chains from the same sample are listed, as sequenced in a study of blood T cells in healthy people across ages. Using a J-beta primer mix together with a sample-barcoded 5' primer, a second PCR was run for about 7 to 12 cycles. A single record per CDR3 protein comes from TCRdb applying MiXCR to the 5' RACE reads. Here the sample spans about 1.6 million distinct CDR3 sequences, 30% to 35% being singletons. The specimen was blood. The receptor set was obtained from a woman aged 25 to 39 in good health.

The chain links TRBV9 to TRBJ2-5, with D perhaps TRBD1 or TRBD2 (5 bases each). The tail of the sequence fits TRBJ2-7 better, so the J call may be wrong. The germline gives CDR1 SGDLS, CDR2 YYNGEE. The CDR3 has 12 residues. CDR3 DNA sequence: TGTGCCAGCTCGCTTGGGGACCACGAGCAGTACTTC. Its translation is CASSLGDHEQYF.

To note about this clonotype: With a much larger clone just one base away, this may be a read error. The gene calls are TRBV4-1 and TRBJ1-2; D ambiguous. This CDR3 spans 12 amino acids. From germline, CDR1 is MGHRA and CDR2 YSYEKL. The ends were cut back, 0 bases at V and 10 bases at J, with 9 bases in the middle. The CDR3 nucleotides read TGCGCCAGCAGCCAAGAGGCAGGCGACTACACCTTC. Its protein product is CASSQEAGDYTF.

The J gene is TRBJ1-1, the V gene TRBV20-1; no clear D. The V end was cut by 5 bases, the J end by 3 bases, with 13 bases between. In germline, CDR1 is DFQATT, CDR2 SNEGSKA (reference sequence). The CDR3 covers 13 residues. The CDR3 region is CSAQTRMDTEAFF. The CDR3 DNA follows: TGCAGTGCTCAGACCAGGATGGACACTGAAGCTTTCTTT.

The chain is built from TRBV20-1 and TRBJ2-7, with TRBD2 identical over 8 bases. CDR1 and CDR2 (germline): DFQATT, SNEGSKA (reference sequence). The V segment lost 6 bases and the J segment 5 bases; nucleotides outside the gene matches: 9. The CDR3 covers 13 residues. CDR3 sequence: CSAILADAHEQYF. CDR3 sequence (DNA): TGCAGTGCCATACTAGCGGATGCCCACGAGCAGTACTTC.

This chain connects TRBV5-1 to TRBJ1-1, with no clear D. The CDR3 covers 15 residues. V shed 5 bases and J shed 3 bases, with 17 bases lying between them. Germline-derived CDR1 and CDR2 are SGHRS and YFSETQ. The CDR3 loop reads CASSLKDRRDTEAFF. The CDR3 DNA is TGCGCCAGCAGTTTGAAGGACCGTAGAGACACTGAAGCTTTCTTT.

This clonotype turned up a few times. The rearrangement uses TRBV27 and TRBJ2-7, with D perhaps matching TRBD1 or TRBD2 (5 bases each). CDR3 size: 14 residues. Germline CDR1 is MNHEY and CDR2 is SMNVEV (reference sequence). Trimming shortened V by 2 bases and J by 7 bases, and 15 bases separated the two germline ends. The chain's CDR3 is CASSLGGPPLEQYF. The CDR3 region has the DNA TGTGCCAGCAGTTTAGGGGGACCCCCCCTTGAGCAGTACTTC.

CDR3 region: CASSHGQGPNYGYTF. CDR3 nucleotides: TGTGCCAGCAGCCACGGACAGGGGCCTAACTATGGCTACACCTTC. The V call is TRBV7-9, the J call TRBJ1-2; 9 bases line up with TRBD1. V was pared by 5 bases and J by 0 bases, with 4 bases of the junction left unmatched. Germline-derived CDR1 and CDR2 are SEHNR and FQNEAQ (reference sequence). This CDR3 has 15 residues. Combining the CDR3 with reference TRBV7-9 and TRBJ1-2 gives the whole variable domain DTGVSQNPRHKITKRGQNVTFRCDPISEHNRLYWYRQTLGQGPEFLTYFQNEAQLEKSRLLSDRFSAERPKGSFSTLEIQRTEQGDSAMYLCASSHGQGPNYGYTFGSGTRLTVV.

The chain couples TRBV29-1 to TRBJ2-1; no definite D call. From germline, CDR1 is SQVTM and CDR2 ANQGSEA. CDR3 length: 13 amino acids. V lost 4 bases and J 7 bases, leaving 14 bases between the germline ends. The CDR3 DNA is TGCAGCGTTGTAAGGAAGGTAAGGAATGAGCAGTTCTTC. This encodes CSVVRKVRNEQFF.

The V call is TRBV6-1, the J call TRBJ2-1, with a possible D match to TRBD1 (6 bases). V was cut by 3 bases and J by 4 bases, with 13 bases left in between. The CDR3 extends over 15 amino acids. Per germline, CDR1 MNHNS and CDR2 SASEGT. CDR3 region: CASSDTGWTYNEQFF. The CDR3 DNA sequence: TGTGCCAGCAGTGATACAGGGTGGACGTACAATGAGCAGTTCTTC.

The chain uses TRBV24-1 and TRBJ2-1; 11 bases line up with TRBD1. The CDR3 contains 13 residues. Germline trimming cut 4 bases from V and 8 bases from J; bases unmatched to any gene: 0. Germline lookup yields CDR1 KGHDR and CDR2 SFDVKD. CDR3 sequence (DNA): TGTGCCACCAGTGAGGGACAGGGGGATGAGCAGTTCTTC. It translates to CATSEGQGDEQFF.

The CDR3 DNA reads as TGTGCCAGCAGCTCCTACCAAGGGACCTCGGATAGATACAATGAGCAGTTCTTC. It specifies CASSSYQGTSDRYNEQFF. The chain is built from TRBV5-4 and TRBJ2-1; perhaps D is TRBD1 or TRBD2 (5 bases each). Trimming took off 3 bases at V and 4 bases at J, with 23 bases between the two ends. This CDR3 contains 18 residues. Germline V CDR1 and CDR2: SGHNT, YYREEE (reference sequence).

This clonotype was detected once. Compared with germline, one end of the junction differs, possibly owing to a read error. The CDR3 DNA follows: TGTGTCAGCACGGACAGCGTCTCCTACGAGCAGTACTTC. This sequence encodes CVSTDSVSYEQYF. The chain recombines TRBV7-2 with TRBJ2-7; a weak D match, TRBD1 (6 bases). This CDR3 has 13 amino acids. Germline CDR1 reads SGHTA; CDR2 reads FQGNSA.

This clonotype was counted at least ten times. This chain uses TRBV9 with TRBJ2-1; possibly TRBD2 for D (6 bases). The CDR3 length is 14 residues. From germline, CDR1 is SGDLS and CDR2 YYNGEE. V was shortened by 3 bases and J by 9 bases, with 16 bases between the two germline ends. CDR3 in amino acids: CASSAWGEKAEQFF. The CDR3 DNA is TGTGCCAGCAGCGCCTGGGGGGAGAAGGCTGAGCAGTTCTTC. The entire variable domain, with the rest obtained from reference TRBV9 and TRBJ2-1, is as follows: DSGVTQTPKHLITATGQRVTLRCSPRSGDLSVYWYQQSLDQGLQFLIQYYNGEERAKGNILERFSAQQFPDLHSELNLSSLELGDSALYFCASSAWGEKAEQFFGPGTRLTVL.

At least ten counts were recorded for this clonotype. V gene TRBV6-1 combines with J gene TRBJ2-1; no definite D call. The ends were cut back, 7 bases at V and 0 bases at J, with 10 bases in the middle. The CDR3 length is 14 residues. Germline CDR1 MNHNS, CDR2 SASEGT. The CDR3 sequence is CASTAGSSYNEQFF. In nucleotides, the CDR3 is TGTGCCAGCACCGCTGGCAGCTCCTACAATGAGCAGTTCTTC.

CDR3 loop: CASSILGEASEQYF. The CDR3 DNA is TGTGCCAGCAGTATACTAGGGGAGGCAAGCGAGCAGTACTTC. J is TRBJ2-4 and V is TRBV12-3 or TRBV12-4; D perhaps matches TRBD2 (6 bases). The closer fit of TRBJ2-7 to the DNA end suggests the J call may be wrong. The CDR3 totals 14 residues.

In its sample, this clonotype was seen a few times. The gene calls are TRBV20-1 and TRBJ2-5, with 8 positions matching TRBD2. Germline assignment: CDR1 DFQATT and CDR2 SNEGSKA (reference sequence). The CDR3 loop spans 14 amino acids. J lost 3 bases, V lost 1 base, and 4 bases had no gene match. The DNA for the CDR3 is TGCAGTGCTAGAGTCGCGGGGGGCGAAGAGACCCAGTACTTC. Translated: CSARVAGGEETQYF.

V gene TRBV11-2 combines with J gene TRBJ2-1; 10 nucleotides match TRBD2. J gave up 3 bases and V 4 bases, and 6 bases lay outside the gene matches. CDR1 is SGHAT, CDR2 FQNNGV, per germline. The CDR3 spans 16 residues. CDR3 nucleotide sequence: TGTGCCAGCAGCTCCGTAACTAGCGGGATCTACAATGAGCAGTTCTTC. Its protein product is CASSSVTSGIYNEQFF.

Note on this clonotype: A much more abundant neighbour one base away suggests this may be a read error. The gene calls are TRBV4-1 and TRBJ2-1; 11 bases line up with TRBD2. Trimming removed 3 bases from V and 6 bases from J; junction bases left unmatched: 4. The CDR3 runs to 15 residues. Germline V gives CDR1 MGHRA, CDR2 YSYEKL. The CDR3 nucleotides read TGCGCCAGCAGCCAGGGGACTAGCGGCCCCAATGAGCAGTTCTTC. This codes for CASSQGTSGPNEQFF.